Listed below are T cell receptor beta chains from one sample, sequenced in a study of T cells in Graves' hyperthyroidism and ophthalmopathy. TCRdb reanalysed the multiplex PCR reads using MiXCR and keeps one entry per CDR3 protein. Of nearly 600,000 distinct CDR3 sequences in the sample, approximately 15% are singletons; the top ten hold more than 4.5%. Sample: blood. The receptors were gathered from a woman aged 25 to 45 with Graves' hyperthyroidism that later progressed to Graves' ophthalmopathy. Both conserved end residues are part of each CDR3. D genes are given only for firm matches. A clone size is listed for some rows: how often the clone was seen (once, few, many), or a class if it is expanded.

many	TRBV24-1	TRBD2	TRBJ2-1	15	TGTGCCACCAGTGATGTGGGACTAGCGTTTGGAGAGCAGTTCTTC	CATSDVGLAFGEQFF
many	TRBV28	-	TRBJ2-7	11	TGTGCCAGCAGGGCCATTTACGAGCAGTACTTC	CASRAIYEQYF
many	TRBV28	TRBD2	TRBJ2-1	19	TGTGCCAGCAGTTCTAGGACTAGCGCAGCTCAAGGGGTCTACAATGAGCAGTTCTTC	CASSSRTSAAQGVYNEQFF
-	TRBV24-1	-	TRBJ2-6	18	TGTGCCACCAGTGCGGGTAGGCAGTCTACCACTGGGGCCAACGTCCCGACTTTC	CATSAGRQSTTGANVPTF
-	TRBV30	-	TRBJ1-2	11	TGTGCCTGGAGAGAGGGAGGTGGCTACACCTTC	CAWREGGGYTF
-	TRBV10-3	-	TRBJ2-2	14	TGTGCCATCAGTGAGTCGAGGGCTCCCGGGGAGCTGTTTTTT	CAISESRAPGELFF
many	TRBV27	-	TRBJ1-1	15	TGTGCCAGCAGTTTAATCCCCAAGGGTAACACTGAAGCTTTCTTT	CASSLIPKGNTEAFF
few	TRBV29-1	TRBD1	TRBJ2-7	14	TGCAGCGTTGAACCAAGACAGGGGAACTACGAGCAGTACTTC	CSVEPRQGNYEQYF
many	TRBV27	-	TRBJ2-1	13	TGTGCCAGCAGTTTATCATCGGGGTACGAGCAGTTCTTC	CASSLSSGYEQFF
many	TRBV25-1	TRBD1	TRBJ1-6	18	TGTGCCAGCAGTGCTCCGGGACAGGGCCTTTTCTATAATTCACCCCTCCACTTT	CASSAPGQGLFYNSPLHF
many	TRBV30	-	TRBJ1-5	14	TGTGCCTGGCACGGCCGGGACACCCATCAGCCCCAGCATTTT	CAWHGRDTHQPQHF
-	TRBV25-1	TRBD1	TRBJ2-2	16	TGTGCCAGCAGTGAAAGGGACAGATCGAACACCGGGGAGCTGTTTTTT	CASSERDRSNTGELFF
few	TRBV10-3	-	TRBJ2-7	14	TGTGCCATCAGTGAGGGGACACGATCCTACGAGCAGTACTTC	CAISEGTRSYEQYF
-	TRBV28	-	TRBJ1-2	15	TGTGCCAGCAGTTTGGGGGGGAAACTCCTCTATGGCTACACCTTC	CASSLGGKLLYGYTF
-	TRBV19	-	TRBJ2-3	15	TGTGCCAGTAGTATACAGGGCGGGACATCAGATACGCAGTATTTT	CASSIQGGTSDTQYF
many	TRBV29-1	-	TRBJ2-1	12	TGCAGCGTTGAAGATTTAGCGGATGAGCAGTTCTTC	CSVEDLADEQFF
-	TRBV4-2	TRBD2	TRBJ2-2	17	TGTGCCAGCAGCCAAGGGAGGCTAGCGGGCAACACCGGGGAGCTGTTTTTT	CASSQGRLAGNTGELFF
many	TRBV3-1	-	TRBJ1-3	17	TGTGCCAGCAGCCAAGTTCTTGGACAGAACTCTGGAAACACCATATATTTT	CASSQVLGQNSGNTIYF
-	TRBV10-1	-	TRBJ2-1	15	TGCGCCAGCAGTGAGGCCAGGGGGGGGTCAGAAGAGCAGTTCTTC	CASSEARGGSEEQFF
many	TRBV27	-	TRBJ2-5	15	TGTGCCAGCAGTTTGGGAGGGGGGCTCCAAGAGACCCAGTACTTC	CASSLGGGLQETQYF
many	TRBV20-1	-	TRBJ2-1	12	TGCAGTGCTAGAGATATTGCGGGAGAGCAGTTCTTC	CSARDIAGEQFF
many	TRBV25-1	-	TRBJ2-2	15	TGTGCCAGCAGTGAAAGAAAAGAGAACACCGGGGAGCTGTTTTTT	CASSERKENTGELFF
many	TRBV12-3/TRBV12-4	TRBD1	TRBJ1-2	16	TGTGCCAGCAGTTCCCAGGGACAGGGATTTAACTATGGCTACACCTTC	CASSSQGQGFNYGYTF
many	TRBV30	TRBD1	TRBJ2-1	11	TGTGCCTGGAGTCTCAGGGGGGAGCAGTTCTTC	CAWSLRGEQFF
once	TRBV7-9	-	TRBJ1-2	13	TGTGCCAGCACCCTTTTGGGGGGTAACGGCTACACCTTC	CASTLLGGNGYTF
many	TRBV12-3/TRBV12-4	-	TRBJ2-5	13	TGTGCCAGCAGGGTAGGGGAGGCCGAGACCCAGTACTTC	CASRVGEAETQYF
many	TRBV5-1	TRBD2	TRBJ2-1	15	TGCGCCAGCAGCGCTAGCGGGAGCCCCTACAATGAGCAGTTCTTC	CASSASGSPYNEQFF
many	TRBV20-1	TRBD1	TRBJ2-4	17	TGCAGTGCTAGAGTGAGGTCAGGGGGCAATACCAAAAACATTCAGTACTTC	CSARVRSGGNTKNIQYF
few	TRBV20-1	TRBD1	TRBJ2-6	15	TGCAGTGCCAGAGACAGGGGAGCTGGGGCCAACGTCCTGACTTTC	CSARDRGAGANVLTF
many	TRBV7-9	-	TRBJ2-1	15	TGTGCCAGCAGCTGGCCGGGAGAAACTTACAATGAGCAGTTCTTC	CASSWPGETYNEQFF
-	TRBV19	-	TRBJ2-7	13	TGTGCCAGTAGTGCCGGACACGCCTACGAGCAGTACTTC	CASSAGHAYEQYF
many	TRBV28	TRBD1	TRBJ1-2	16	TGTGCCAGCAGGGGGACAGGCCAAACCCTAGGCTATGGCTACACCTTC	CASRGTGQTLGYGYTF
many	TRBV12-5	-	TRBJ1-1	15	TGTGCTAGTGGTTTCGACAGGAGGGAGGACACTGAAGCTTTCTTT	CASGFDRREDTEAFF
few	TRBV20-1	-	TRBJ1-1	14	TGCAGTGCTAGAGGAGGAGGGGATAACACTGAAGCTTTCTTT	CSARGGGDNTEAFF
large	TRBV2	-	TRBJ1-1	12	TGTGCCAGCAGTGAGATTTACACTGAAGCTTTCTTT	CASSEIYTEAFF